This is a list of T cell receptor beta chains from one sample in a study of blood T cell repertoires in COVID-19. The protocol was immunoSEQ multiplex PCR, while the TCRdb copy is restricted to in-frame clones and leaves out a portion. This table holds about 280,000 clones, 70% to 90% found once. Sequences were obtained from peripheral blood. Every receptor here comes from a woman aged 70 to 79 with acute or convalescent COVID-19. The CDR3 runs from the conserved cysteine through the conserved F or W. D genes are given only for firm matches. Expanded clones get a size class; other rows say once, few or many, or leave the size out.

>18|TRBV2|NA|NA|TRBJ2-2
TGTGCCAGCAGTGTGTGGAGCAGTGTGGAGGGAGGAACCGGGGAGCTGTTTTTT
CASSVWSSVEGGTGELFF
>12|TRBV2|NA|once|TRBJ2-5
TGTGCCAGCAGGGGCGGCGGGGAGACCCAGTACTTC
CASRGGGETQYF
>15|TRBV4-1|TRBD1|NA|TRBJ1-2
TGCGCCAGCAGCCAATTAGCGGGACAGAACTATGGCTACACCTTC
CASSQLAGQNYGYTF
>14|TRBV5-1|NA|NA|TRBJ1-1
TGCGCCAGCAGCTTTGGACAGAGGGGCGCAGGAGCTTTCTTT
CASSFGQRGAGAFF
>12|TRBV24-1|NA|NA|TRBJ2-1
TGTGCCACCAGTCAGTCCCACAATGAGCAGTTCTTC
CATSQSHNEQFF
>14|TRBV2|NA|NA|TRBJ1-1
TGTGCCAGCAGGCCACAGGGTGGGGTCACTGAAGCTTTCTTT
CASRPQGGVTEAFF
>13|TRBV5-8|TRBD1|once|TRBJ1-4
TGTGCCAGCAGCTTTGACAGGGAGGAAAAACTGTTTTTT
CASSFDREEKLFF
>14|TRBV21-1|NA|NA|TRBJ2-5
TGTGCCAGCGGCGGGACAGGGATCGGCGAGACCCAGTACTTC
CASGGTGIGETQYF
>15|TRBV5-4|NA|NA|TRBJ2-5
TGTGCCAGCAGCTTGGGCGGTGGACAGTTGGAGACCCAGTACTTC
CASSLGGGQLETQYF
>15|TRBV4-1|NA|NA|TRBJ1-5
TGCGCCAGCAGCACGACATACCCGGCGAATCAGCCCCAGCATTTT
CASSTTYPANQPQHF
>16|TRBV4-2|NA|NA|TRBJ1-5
TGTGCCAGCAGCCAAGGGAGGGAATCAGCCGGGGAGCCCCAGCATTTT
CASSQGRESAGEPQHF
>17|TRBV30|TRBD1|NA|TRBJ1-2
TGTGCCTGGAGTGTACCCGGAGCCAAGGGACAGGCTTACGGCTACACCTTC
CAWSVPGAKGQAYGYTF
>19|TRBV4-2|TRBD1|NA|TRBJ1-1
TGTGCCAGCAGCCAAGATGGGACGTTTGGTCGGACAGGGAGAGGTTTGGCTTTCTTT
CASSQDGTFGRTGRGLAFF